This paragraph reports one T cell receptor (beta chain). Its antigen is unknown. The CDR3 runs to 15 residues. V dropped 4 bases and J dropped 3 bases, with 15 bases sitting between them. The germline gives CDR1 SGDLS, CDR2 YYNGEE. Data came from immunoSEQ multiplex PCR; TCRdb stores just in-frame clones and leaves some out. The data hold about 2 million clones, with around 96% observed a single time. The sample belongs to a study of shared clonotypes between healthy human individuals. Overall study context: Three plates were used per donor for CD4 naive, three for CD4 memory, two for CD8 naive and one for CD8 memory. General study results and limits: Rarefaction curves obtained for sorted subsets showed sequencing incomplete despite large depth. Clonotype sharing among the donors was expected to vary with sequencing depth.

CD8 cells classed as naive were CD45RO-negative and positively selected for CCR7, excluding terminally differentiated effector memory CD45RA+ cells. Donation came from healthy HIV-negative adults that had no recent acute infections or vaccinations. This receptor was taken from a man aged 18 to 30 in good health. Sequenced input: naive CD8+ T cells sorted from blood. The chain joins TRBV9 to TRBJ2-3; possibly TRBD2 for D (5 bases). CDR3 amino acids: CASSLTRLVTDTQYF. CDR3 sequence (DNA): TGTGCCAGCAGCCTAACTAGGTTGGTTACAGATACGCAGTATTTT.